The TCR beta chain under discussion was sequenced for a study of cytomegalovirus exposure and HLA in healthy donors. It was healthy bone marrow donors who served as donors. About this clone itself: Its antigen is currently unknown.

The study ran its PCR with 60 Vbeta and 13 Jbeta primers. Repertoires were generated with immunoSEQ multiplex PCR, while TCRdb's copy carries only in-frame clones and drops some. The table lists about 150,000 clones, 66% of them singletons. Germline-derived CDR1 and CDR2 are MNHEY and SMNVEV (reference sequence). The CDR3 totals 16 residues. Findings and limits, study-wide: There were some public TCRs occurring in many donors, but most TCR sequences were rare.

The source of this sequence is a human donor in good health. This sequence joins TRBV27 and TRBJ2-5; a possible D gene is TRBD1 (6 bases). The DNA end is more similar to TRBJ2-7, so the J call may be wrong. The sequenced sample was PBMCs. The DNA for the CDR3 is TGTGCCAGCAGTCAGTTCGGACAGCCGCGATCCTACGAGCAGTACTTC. Translated: CASSQFGQPRSYEQYF.